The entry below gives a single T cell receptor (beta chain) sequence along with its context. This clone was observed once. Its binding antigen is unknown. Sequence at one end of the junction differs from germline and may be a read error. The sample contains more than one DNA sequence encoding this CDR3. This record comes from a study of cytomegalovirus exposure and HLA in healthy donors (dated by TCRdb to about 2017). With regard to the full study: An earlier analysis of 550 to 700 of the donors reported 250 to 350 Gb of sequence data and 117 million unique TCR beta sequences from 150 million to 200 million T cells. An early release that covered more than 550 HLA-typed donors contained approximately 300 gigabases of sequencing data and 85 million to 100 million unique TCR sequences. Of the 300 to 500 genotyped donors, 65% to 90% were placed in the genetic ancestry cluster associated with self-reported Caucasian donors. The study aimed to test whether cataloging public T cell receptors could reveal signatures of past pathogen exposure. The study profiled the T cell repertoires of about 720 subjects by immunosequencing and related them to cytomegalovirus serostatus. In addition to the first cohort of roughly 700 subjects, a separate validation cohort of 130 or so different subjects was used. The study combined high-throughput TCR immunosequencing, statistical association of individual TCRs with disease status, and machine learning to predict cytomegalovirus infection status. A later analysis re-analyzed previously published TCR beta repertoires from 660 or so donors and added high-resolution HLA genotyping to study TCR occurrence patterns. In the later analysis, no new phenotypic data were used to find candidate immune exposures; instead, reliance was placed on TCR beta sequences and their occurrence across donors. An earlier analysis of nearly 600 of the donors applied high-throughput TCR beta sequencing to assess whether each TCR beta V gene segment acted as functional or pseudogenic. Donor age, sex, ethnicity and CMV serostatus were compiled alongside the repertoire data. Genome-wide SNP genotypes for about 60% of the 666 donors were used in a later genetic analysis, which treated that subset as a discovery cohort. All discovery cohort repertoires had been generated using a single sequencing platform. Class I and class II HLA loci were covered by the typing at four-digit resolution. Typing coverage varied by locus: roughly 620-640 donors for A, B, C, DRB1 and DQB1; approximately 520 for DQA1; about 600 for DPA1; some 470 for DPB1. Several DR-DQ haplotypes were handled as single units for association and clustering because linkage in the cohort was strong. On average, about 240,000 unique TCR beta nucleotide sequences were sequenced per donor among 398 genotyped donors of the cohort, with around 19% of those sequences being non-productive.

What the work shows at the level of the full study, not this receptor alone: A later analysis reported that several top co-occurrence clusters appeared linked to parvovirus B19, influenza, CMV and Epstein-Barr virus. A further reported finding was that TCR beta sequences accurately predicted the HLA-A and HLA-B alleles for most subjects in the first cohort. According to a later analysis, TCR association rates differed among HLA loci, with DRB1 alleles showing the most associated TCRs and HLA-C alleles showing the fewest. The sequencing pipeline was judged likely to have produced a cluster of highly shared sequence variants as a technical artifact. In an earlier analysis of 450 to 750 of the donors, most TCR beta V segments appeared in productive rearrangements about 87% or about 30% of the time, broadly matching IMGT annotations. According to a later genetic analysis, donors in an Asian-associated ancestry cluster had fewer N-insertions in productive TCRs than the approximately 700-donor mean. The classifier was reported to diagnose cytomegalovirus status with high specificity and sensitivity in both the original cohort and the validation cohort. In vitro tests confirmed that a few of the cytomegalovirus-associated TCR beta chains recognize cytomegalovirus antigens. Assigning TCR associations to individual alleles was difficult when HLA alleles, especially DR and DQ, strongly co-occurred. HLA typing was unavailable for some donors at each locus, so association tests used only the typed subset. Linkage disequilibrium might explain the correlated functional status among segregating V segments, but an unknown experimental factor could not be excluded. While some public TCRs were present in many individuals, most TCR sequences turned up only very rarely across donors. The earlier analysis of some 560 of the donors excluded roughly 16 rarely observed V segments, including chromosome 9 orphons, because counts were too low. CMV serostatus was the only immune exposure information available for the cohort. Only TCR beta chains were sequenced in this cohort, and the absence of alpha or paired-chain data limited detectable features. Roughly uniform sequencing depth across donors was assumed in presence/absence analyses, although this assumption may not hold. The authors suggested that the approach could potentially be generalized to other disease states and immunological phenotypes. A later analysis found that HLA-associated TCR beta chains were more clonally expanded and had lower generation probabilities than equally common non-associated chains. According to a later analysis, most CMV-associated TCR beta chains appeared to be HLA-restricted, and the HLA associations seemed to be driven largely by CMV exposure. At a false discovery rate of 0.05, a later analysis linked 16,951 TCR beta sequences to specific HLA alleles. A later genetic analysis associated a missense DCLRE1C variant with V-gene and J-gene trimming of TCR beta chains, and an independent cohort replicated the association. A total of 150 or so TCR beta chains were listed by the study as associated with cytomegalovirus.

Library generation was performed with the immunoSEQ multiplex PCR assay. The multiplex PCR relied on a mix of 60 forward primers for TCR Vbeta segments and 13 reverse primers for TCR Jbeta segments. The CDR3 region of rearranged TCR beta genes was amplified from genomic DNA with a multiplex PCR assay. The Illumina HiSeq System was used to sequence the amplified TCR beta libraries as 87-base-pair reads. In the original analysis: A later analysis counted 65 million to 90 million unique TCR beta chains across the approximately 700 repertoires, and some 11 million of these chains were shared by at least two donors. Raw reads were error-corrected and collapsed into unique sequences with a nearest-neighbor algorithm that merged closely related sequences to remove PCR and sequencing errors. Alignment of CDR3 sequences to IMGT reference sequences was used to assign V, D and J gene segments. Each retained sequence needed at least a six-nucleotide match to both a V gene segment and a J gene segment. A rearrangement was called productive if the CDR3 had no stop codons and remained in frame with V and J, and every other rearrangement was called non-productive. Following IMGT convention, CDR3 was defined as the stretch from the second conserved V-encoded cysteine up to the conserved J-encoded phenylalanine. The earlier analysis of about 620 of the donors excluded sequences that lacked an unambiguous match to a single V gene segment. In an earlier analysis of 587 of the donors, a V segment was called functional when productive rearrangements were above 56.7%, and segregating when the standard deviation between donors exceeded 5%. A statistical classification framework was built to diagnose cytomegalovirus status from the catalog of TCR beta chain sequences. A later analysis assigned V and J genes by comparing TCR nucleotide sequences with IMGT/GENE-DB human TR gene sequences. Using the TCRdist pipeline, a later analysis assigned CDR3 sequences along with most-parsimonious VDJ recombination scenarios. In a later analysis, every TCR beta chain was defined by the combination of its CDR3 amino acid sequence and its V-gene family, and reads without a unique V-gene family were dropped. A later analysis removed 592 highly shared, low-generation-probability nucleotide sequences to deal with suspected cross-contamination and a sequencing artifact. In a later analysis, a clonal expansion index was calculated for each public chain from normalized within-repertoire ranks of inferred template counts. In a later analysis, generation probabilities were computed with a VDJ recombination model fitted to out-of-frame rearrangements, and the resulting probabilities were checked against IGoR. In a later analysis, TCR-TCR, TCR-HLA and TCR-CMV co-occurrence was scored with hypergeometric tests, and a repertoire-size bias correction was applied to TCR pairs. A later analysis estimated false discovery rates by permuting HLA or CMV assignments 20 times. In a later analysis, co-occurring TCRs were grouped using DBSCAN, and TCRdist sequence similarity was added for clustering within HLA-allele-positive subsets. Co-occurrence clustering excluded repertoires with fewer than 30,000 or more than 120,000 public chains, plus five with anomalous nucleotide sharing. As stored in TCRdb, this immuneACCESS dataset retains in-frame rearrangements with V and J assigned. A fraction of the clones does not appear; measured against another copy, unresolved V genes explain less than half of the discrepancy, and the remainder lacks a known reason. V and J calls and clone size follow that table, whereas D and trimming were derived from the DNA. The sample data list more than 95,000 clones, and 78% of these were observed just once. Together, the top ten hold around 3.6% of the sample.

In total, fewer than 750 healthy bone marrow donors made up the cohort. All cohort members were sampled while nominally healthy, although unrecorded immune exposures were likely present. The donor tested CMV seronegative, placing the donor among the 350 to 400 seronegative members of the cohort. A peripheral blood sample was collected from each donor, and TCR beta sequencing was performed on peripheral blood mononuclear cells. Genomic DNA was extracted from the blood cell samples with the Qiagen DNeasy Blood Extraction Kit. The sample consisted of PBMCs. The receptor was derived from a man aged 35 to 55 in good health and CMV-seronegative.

The CDR3 sequence is CASSIGGQSEAFF. Read as DNA, the sequence is TGTGCCAGTAGTATAGGGGGACAGTCTGAAGCTTTCTTC. The chain links TRBV19 with TRBJ1-1; 7 of the junction bases match TRBD1. Reading from cysteine to phenylalanine, the CDR3 counts 13 amino acids. The only DNA kept is the CDR3, 39 bases in frame from the first base. Based on the germline V gene (reference sequence), the CDR1 and CDR2 sequences are LNHDA and SQIVND.